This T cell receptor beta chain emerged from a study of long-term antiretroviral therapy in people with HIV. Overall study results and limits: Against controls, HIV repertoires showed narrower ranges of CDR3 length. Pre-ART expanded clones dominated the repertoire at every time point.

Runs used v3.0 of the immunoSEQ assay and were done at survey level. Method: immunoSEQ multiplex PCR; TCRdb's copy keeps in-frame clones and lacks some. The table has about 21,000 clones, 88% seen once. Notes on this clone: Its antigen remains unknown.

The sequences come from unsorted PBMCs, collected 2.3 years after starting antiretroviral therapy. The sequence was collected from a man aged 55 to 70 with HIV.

In DNA, the CDR3 is TGTGCCTGGAGTGAGTTCAGGGGGACTGAAGCTTTCTTT. This gives the protein CAWSEFRGTEAFF. The chain carries TRBV30 and TRBJ1-1, with 7 bases that match TRBD1. CDR1 is GTSNPN and CDR2 is SVGIG in the germline V gene (reference sequence). V lost 1 base to trimming and J lost 5 bases; unmatched junction nucleotides: 4. The CDR3 covers 13 residues. The whole variable domain, filled in from reference TRBV30 and TRBJ1-1, reads SQTIHQWPATLVQPVGSPLSLECTVEGTSNPNLYWYRQAAGRGLQLLFYSVGIGQISSEVPQNLSASRPQDRQFILSSKKLLLSDSGFYLCAWSEFRGTEAFFGQGTRLTVV.